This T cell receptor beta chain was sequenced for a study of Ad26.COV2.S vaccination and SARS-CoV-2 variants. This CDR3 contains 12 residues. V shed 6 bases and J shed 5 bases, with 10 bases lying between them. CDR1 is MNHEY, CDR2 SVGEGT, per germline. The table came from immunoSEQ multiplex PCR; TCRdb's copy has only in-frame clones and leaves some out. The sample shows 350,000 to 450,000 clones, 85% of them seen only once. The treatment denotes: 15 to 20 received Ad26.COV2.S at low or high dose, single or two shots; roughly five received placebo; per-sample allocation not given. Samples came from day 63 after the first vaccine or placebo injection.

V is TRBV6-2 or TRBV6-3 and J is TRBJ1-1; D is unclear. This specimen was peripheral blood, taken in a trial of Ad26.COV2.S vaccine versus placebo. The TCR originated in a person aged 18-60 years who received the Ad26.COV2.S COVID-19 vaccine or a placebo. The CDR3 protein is CASSIGWTEAFF. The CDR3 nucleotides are TGTGCCAGCAGCATCGGTTGGACTGAAGCTTTCTTT.